Below, 25 T cell receptor beta chains from the same sample are listed, as sequenced in a study of blood T cell repertoires in COVID-19. The table came from immunoSEQ multiplex PCR; TCRdb's copy has only in-frame clones and leaves some out. In the table there are about 190,000 clones, approximately 91% of which are singletons. The specimen was peripheral blood. These receptors all come from a man aged 35-49 years with acute or convalescent COVID-19.

CDR3 residues: CASSLILAGALTDTQYF. The DNA for the CDR3 is TGTGCCAGCAGTTTAATCCTAGCGGGGGCACTCACAGATACGCAGTATTTT. This chain uses TRBV28 with TRBJ2-3, with TRBD2 matching 10 bases. CDR3 length equals 17 residues. Trimming cost V 2 bases and J 2 bases; bases outside gene matches: 7. CDR1 is MDHEN and CDR2 is SYDVKM in the germline V gene.

This clone was detected once. J is TRBJ1-6 and V is TRBV9; 7 bases are a match to TRBD1. Losses at the gene ends were 4 bases for V and 6 bases for J; bases not matched to a gene: 10. The germline V gene encodes CDR1 SGDLS and CDR2 YYNGEE. This CDR3 is built from 16 residues. For the CDR3, the DNA is TGTGCCAGCAGCCCCCGACGGGACAGACTTAATTCACCCCTCCACTTT. Protein product: CASSPRRDRLNSPLHF.

In regard to this clone: The sample has other DNA sequences that encode this CDR3 too. The V and J genes are TRBV19 and TRBJ2-1, with 10 bases lining up with TRBD1. V shed 3 bases, J shed 3 bases, and the junction held 2 bases outside the gene matches. CDR1 and CDR2 from the germline V gene are LNHDA and SQIVND (reference sequence). The CDR3 runs to 15 residues. The CDR3 sequence: CASSMRTGGYNEQFF. The DNA of the CDR3 is TGTGCCAGTAGTATGAGGACAGGGGGCTACAATGAGCAGTTCTTC.

The chain combines TRBV28 with TRBJ2-5; 7 bases are a match to TRBD1. Germline CDR1 MDHEN, CDR2 SYDVKM. With 7 bases clipped from V and 4 bases from J, the junction kept 12 bases outside the gene matches. This CDR3 region has 15 residues. Here the CDR3 reads CASIRQGNGPETQYF. Written as DNA, the CDR3 is TGTGCCAGCATAAGACAGGGCAACGGGCCAGAGACCCAGTACTTC.

CDR3 protein: CASSRTGYEYGYTF. For the CDR3, the DNA is TGTGCCAGCAGCCGTACAGGGTATGAGTATGGCTACACCTTC. The J gene is TRBJ1-2, the V gene TRBV7-9; a weak D match, TRBD1 (6 bases). Looked up from germline, CDR1 is SEHNR and CDR2 is FQNEAQ (reference sequence). The CDR3 runs 14 residues. V was cut by 5 bases and J by 5 bases, with 15 bases left in between.

The chain couples TRBV7-8 to TRBJ1-1; 8 nucleotides agree with TRBD1. CDR1 and CDR2 (germline): SGHVS, FQNEAQ. V gave up 3 bases and J gave up 4 bases; unmatched junction bases: 13. The CDR3 covers 17 residues. The CDR3 protein is CASSFVSGQGASTEAFF. The CDR3 region has the DNA TGTGCCAGCAGCTTCGTATCAGGACAGGGCGCCTCCACTGAAGCTTTCTTT.

The chain is built from TRBV6-6 and TRBJ2-5, with a weak D call TRBD2 (7 bases). Germline lookup yields CDR1 MNHNY and CDR2 SVGAGI (reference sequence). The V and J ends lost 8 bases and 5 bases respectively, with 18 bases between them. This CDR3 region has 14 residues. CDR3 loop: CASLLGGGGETQYF. In nucleotides, the CDR3 is TGTGCCAGCCTACTCGGAGGGGGAGGGGAGACCCAGTACTTC.

The chain combines TRBV6-6 with TRBJ1-2, with a possible D match to TRBD1 (5 bases). Trimming pared 10 bases from V and 4 bases from J, leaving 22 bases between. Germline CDR1 is MNHNY and CDR2 is SVGAGI (reference sequence). The CDR3 consists of 15 residues. The CDR3 region has the DNA TGTGCCACCAGAGATACAGGACGAACTCCCTATGGCTACACCTTC. This gives the protein CATRDTGRTPYGYTF.

The J gene is TRBJ2-3, the V gene TRBV11-3, with 15 bases fitting TRBD2. V dropped 5 bases and J dropped 4; count of bases not matched to a gene: 10. The V gene's germline CDR1 is SGHNT and CDR2 YENEEA. The CDR3 runs to 18 residues. DNA for the CDR3: TGTGCCAGCAGCAGTTCACGGACTAGCGGGGGGGCCTCAGATACGCAGTATTTT. Its protein product is CASSSSRTSGGASDTQYF. The variable domain in full, completed from reference TRBV11-3 and TRBJ2-3, reads EAGVVQSPRYKIIEKKQPVAFWCNPISGHNTLYWYLQNLGQGPELLIRYENEEAVDDSQLPKDRFSAERLKGVDSTLKIQPAELGDSAVYLCASSSSRTSGGASDTQYFGPGTRLTVL.

The chain joins TRBV7-9 to TRBJ1-1; 7 bases line up with TRBD1. The CDR3 has 15 amino acids. Losses at the gene ends were 2 bases for V and 7 bases for J; bases not matched to a gene: 10. Germline CDR1 SEHNR, CDR2 FQNEAQ (reference sequence). The DNA for the CDR3 is TGTGCCAGCAGCTTACCGGGCAGGGGGGACGGTGAAGCTTTCTTT. It yields the protein CASSLPGRGDGEAFF.

This clone appeared once. CDR3 DNA sequence: TGTGCCAGCAGCTGGGACAGGGGGATCTATGGCTACACCTTC. Its translation is CASSWDRGIYGYTF. This chain connects TRBV5-4 to TRBJ1-2; 11 bases fit TRBD1. The CDR3 runs to 14 residues. Trimming cost V 3 bases and J 4 bases; bases outside gene matches: 2. Germline V gene lookup returns CDR1 SGHNT and CDR2 YYREEE (reference sequence). Full variable domain (outside the CDR3, taken from reference TRBV5-4 and TRBJ1-2): ETGVTQSPTHLIKTRGQQVTLRCSSQSGHNTVSWYQQALGQGPQFIFQYYREEENGRGNFPPRFSGLQFPNYSSELNVNALELDDSALYLCASSWDRGIYGYTFGSGTRLTVV.

The rearrangement uses TRBV7-9 and TRBJ2-2, with D maybe TRBD2 (6 bases). In germline, CDR1 is SEHNR, CDR2 FQNEAQ (reference sequence). V lost 2 bases and J 5 bases, leaving 12 bases between the germline ends. CDR3 length: 15 amino acids. CDR3 in amino acids: CASSLSQGGTGELFF. In nucleotides, the CDR3 is TGTGCCAGCAGCTTATCCCAGGGAGGAACCGGGGAGCTGTTTTTT.

There are a few counts of this clone. The gene calls are TRBV6-4 and TRBJ2-6; a possible D gene is TRBD2 (6 bases). Germline CDR1 is MRHNA and CDR2 is SNTAGT. The CDR3 length is 16 residues. V was clipped by 2 bases and J by 3 bases, with 11 bases between them. CDR3 sequence: CASSDVGGNGANVLTF. The CDR3 DNA is TGTGCCAGCAGTGACGTTGGGGGGAATGGGGCCAACGTCCTGACTTTC.

For this clone: The sample carries other DNA sequences with the same CDR3. CDR3 nucleotide sequence: TGTGCCAGCAGTGATCCGGGGGGCACAGATACGCAGTATTTT. Translated: CASSDPGGTDTQYF. V usage is TRBV2 and J usage is TRBJ2-3, with D perhaps matching TRBD2 (6 bases). CDR1 SNHLY and CDR2 FYNNEI come from the germline V gene. Trimming removed 3 bases at V and 1 base at J, with 8 bases between. The CDR3 length is 14 residues.

The chain couples TRBV12-3 or TRBV12-4 to TRBJ2-2; D might be TRBD2 (5 bases). The CDR3 totals 13 residues. Trimming shortened V by 8 bases and J by 6 bases, and 13 bases separated the two germline ends. In nucleotides, the CDR3 is TGTGCCAGCGACTTTAAGGGAGCCGGGGAGCTGTTTTTT. Encoded protein: CASDFKGAGELFF.

In this sample, this clone turned up a few times. This sequence joins TRBV7-2 and TRBJ1-5; 7 bases line up with TRBD1. Germline V gene data show CDR1 as SGHTA and CDR2 as FQGNSA. The CDR3 extends over 16 amino acids. J lost 7 bases, V lost 3 bases, and 12 bases had no gene match. The CDR3 reads CASSLGVTGRSQPQHF. The CDR3, as DNA: TGTGCCAGCAGCTTGGGGGTGACAGGGAGGTCACAGCCCCAGCATTTT.

This clone came up once. V is TRBV6-5 and J is TRBJ1-1; possibly TRBD1 for D (5 bases). The V gene lost 0 bases and the J gene lost 10 bases, with 18 bases spanning the gap. CDR1 MNHEY and CDR2 SVGAGI come from the germline V gene. The CDR3 contains 15 residues. The CDR3 region has the DNA TGTGCCAGCAGTTACTCGAACGCGGGGAGGGACGGAGCTTTCTTT. Its translation is CASSYSNAGRDGAFF.

V usage is TRBV3-1 (or the pseudogene TRBV3-2) and J usage is TRBJ1-2; D uncertain. This CDR3 is 12 amino acids long. The germline V gene has CDR1 LGHDT and CDR2 YNNKEL (reference sequence). V lost 0 bases, J lost 6 bases, and 5 bases lay in between. Written as DNA, the CDR3 is TGTGCCAGCAGCCAAGAATTTAATGGCTACACCTTC. Translated, it gives CASSQEFNGYTF.

This clone was counted once. The rearrangement links TRBV7-9 to TRBJ2-2; 12 bases match TRBD2. J was trimmed by 6 bases and V by 5 bases; bases with no gene match: 4. The CDR3 is 15 amino acids. In germline, CDR1 is SEHNR, CDR2 FQNEAQ (reference sequence). CDR3 DNA sequence: TGTGCCAGCAGCCGTTCTAGCGGGGGGGCCGGGGAGCTGTTTTTT. Its translation: CASSRSSGGAGELFF.

This clone was detected only once. V gene TRBV3-1 (or the pseudogene TRBV3-2) combines with J gene TRBJ2-1; 15 positions match TRBD2. Germline loops: CDR1 LGHDT, CDR2 YNNKEL (reference sequence). The CDR3 has 19 residues. With 3 bases clipped from V and 4 bases from J, the junction kept 10 bases outside the gene matches. This CDR3 is CASSHGGLAGGLGYNEQFF. DNA for the CDR3: TGTGCCAGCAGCCACGGAGGACTAGCGGGGGGGCTAGGTTACAATGAGCAGTTCTTC.

The chain carries TRBV9 and TRBJ2-3; tentative D call: TRBD1 (5 bases). V was trimmed by 3 bases and J by 4 bases, leaving 9 bases between them. Germline CDR1 is SGDLS and CDR2 is YYNGEE. This CDR3 is built from 13 residues. The CDR3 nucleotides read TGTGCCAGCAGCGCCAGGGCATCAGATACGCAGTATTTT. As protein: CASSARASDTQYF.

The CDR3 loop reads CASGDRGIGEQYF. In DNA, the CDR3 is TGCGCCAGCGGGGACAGGGGGATTGGCGAGCAGTACTTC. The chain employs TRBV4-3 and TRBJ2-7; 11 bases are a match to TRBD1. This CDR3 has 13 residues. With 8 bases clipped from V and 6 bases from J, the junction kept 6 bases outside the gene matches. Germline V gene data show CDR1 as LGHNA and CDR2 as YSLEER.

The V gene is TRBV28, the J gene TRBJ1-1; D ambiguous. The germline V and J ends were trimmed by 1 base and 6 bases, with 3 bases remaining between them. This CDR3 has 11 residues. Germline V gene data show CDR1 as MDHEN and CDR2 as SYDVKM. DNA of the CDR3: TGTGCCAGCAGTTTATTCGCTGAAGCTTTCTTT. As protein: CASSLFAEAFF.

J is TRBJ1-4 and V is TRBV4-3, with TRBD1 identical over 9 bases. Germline-derived CDR1 and CDR2 are LGHNA and YSLEER. This CDR3 is 14 amino acids long. J was trimmed by 7 bases and V by 1 base; bases with no gene match: 1. CDR3 coding DNA: TGCGCCAGCAGCCAAGGACAGGGGGGTGAAAAACTGTTTTTT. Residues: CASSQGQGGEKLFF.

The CDR3 region is CASSVAERGAPYNEQFF. CDR3 coding DNA: TGTGCCAGCAGCGTAGCGGAGCGGGGGGCCCCCTACAATGAGCAGTTCTTC. The V gene is TRBV9, the J gene TRBJ2-1; 9 bases fit TRBD2. J was trimmed by 2 bases and V by 0 bases; bases with no gene match: 6. Germline values: CDR1 SGDLS, CDR2 YYNGEE. CDR3 size: 17 residues.